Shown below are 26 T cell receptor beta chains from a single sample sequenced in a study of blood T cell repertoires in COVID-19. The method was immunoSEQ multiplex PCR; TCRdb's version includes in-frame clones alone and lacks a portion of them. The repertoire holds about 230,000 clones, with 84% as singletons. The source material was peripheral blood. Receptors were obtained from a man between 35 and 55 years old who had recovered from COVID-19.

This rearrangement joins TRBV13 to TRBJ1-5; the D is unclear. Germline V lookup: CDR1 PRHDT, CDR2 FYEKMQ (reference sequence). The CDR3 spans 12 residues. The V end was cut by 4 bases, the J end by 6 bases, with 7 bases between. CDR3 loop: CASSSRGQPQHF. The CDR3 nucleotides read TGTGCCAGCAGCTCTCGGGGTCAGCCCCAGCATTTT.

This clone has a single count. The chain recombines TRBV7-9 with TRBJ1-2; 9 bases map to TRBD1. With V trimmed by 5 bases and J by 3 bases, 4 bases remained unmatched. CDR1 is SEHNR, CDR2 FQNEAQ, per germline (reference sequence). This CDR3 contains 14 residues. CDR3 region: CASSLGTGHYGYTF. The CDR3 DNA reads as TGTGCCAGCAGCCTTGGGACAGGGCACTATGGCTACACCTTC.

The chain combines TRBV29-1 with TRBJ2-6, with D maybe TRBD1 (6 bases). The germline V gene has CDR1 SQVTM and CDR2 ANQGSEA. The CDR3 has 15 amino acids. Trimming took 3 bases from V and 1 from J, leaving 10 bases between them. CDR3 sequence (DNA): TGCAGCGTTGAGGCAGGGGAGTCTGGGGCCAACGTCCTGACTTTC. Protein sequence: CSVEAGESGANVLTF.

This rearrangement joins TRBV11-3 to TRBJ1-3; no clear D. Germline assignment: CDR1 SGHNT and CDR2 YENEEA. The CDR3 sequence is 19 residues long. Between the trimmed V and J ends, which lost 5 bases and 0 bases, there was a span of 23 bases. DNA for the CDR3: TGTGCCAGCAGCCGTAATACCGGGCGGGCCATCCGCTCTGGAAACACCATATATTTT. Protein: CASSRNTGRAIRSGNTIYF.

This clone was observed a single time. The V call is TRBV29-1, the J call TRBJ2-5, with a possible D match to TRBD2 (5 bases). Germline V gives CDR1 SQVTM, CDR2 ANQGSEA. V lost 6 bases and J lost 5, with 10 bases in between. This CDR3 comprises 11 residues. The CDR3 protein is CSVGLGETQYF. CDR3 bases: TGCAGCGTCGGACTTGGGGAGACCCAGTACTTC.

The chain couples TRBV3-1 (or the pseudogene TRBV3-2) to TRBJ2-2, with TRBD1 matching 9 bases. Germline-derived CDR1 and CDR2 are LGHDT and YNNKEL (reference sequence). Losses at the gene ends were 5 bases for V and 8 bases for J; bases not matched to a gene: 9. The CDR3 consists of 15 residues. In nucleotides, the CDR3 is TGTGCCAGCAGCTCCGGGACAGGGTATGGGGGGGAGCTGTTTTTT. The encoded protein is CASSSGTGYGGELFF.

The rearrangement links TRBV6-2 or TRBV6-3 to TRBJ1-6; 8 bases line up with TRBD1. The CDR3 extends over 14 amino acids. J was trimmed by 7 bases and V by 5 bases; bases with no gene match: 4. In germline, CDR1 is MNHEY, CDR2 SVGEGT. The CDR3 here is CASSPDRGNSPLHF. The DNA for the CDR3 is TGTGCCAGCAGTCCCGACAGGGGAAATTCACCCCTCCACTTT.

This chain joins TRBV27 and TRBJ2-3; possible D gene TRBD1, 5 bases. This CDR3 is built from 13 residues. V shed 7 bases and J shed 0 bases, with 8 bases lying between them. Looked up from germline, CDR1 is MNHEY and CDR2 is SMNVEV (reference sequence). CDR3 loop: CASKGASTDTQYF. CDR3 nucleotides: TGTGCCAGCAAAGGGGCGAGCACAGATACGCAGTATTTT.

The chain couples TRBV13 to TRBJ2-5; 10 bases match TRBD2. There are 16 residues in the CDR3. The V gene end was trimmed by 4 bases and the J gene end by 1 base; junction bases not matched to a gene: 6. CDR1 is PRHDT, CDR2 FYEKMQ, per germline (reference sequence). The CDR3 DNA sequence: TGTGCCAGCAGCTCACAGACTAGCGGGCTCCAAGAGACCCAGTACTTC. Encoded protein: CASSSQTSGLQETQYF.

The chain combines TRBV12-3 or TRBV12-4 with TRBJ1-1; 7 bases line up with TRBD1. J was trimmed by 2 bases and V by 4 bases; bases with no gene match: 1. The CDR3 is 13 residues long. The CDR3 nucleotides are TGTGCCAGCAGTTGGACAGGTAACACTGAAGCTTTCTTT. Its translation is CASSWTGNTEAFF.

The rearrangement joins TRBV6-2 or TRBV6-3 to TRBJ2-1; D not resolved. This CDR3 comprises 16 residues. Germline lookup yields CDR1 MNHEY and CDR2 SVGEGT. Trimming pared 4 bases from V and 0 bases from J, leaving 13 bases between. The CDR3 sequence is CASSSPLRSSYNEQFF. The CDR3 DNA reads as TGTGCCAGCAGTTCCCCCTTGCGGAGCTCCTACAATGAGCAGTTCTTC.

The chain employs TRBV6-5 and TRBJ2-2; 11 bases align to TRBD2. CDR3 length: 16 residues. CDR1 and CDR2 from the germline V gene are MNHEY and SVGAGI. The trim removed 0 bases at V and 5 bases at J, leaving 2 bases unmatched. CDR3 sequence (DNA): TGTGCCAGCAGTTACTCTAGCGGGGGGGCGACCGGGGAGCTGTTTTTT. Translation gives CASSYSSGGATGELFF.

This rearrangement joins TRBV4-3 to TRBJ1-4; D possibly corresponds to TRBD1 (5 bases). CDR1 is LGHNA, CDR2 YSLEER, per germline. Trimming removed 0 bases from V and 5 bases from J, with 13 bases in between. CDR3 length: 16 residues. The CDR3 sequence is CASSQDWMGGNEKLFF. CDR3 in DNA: TGCGCCAGCAGCCAAGATTGGATGGGGGGGAATGAAAAACTGTTTTTT.

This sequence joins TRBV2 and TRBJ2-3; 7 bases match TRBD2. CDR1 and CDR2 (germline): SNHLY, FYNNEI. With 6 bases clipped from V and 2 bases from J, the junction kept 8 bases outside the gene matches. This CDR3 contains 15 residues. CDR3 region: CASRGPSGNTDTQYF. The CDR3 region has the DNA TGTGCCAGCAGGGGGCCTAGCGGAAACACAGATACGCAGTATTTT.

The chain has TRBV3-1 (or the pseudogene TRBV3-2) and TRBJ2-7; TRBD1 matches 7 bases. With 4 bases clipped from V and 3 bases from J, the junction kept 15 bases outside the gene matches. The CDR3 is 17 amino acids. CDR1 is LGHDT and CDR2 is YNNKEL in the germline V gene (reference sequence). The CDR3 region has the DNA TGTGCCAGCAGCCTTCCGCGGACAGGCTTCATGGTCTACGAGCAGTACTTC. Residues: CASSLPRTGFMVYEQYF.

CDR3 region: CASSPGGSTDTQYF. DNA for the CDR3: TGTGCCAGCAGTCCCGGGGGGTCAACAGATACGCAGTATTTT. This chain joins TRBV5-5 and TRBJ2-3; 7 positions agree with TRBD2. This CDR3 has 14 residues. V was pared by 5 bases and J by 3 bases, with 6 bases of the junction left unmatched. Germline values: CDR1 SGHKS, CDR2 YYEKEE (reference sequence).

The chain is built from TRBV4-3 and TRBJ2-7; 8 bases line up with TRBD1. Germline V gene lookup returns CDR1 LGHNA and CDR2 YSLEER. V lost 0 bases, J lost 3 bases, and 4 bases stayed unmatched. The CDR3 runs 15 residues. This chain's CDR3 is CASSQETGDNYEQYF. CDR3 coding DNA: TGCGCCAGCAGCCAAGAGACAGGGGATAACTACGAGCAGTACTTC.

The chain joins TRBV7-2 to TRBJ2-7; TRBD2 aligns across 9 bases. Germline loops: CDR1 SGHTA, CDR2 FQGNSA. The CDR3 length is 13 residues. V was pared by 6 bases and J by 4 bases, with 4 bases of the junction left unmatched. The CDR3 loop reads CASRPGLAYEQYF. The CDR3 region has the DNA TGTGCCAGCAGGCCGGGACTAGCTTACGAGCAGTACTTC.

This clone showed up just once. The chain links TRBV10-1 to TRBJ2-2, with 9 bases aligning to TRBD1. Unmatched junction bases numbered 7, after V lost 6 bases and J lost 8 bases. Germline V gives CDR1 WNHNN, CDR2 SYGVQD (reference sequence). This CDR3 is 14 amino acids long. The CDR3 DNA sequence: TGCGCCAGCAGCACAGGGGGCATTTTAGGGGAGCTGTTTTTT. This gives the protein CASSTGGILGELFF.

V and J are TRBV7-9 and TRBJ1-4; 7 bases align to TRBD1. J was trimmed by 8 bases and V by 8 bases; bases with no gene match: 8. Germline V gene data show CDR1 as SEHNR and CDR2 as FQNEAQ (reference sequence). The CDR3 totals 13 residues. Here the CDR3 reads CASQTRGSEKLFF. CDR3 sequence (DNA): TGTGCCAGCCAGACCAGGGGGTCGGAAAAACTGTTTTTT.

The CDR3 coding sequence is TGTGCCACCAGCAGGGGACTAGCGGGACACACAGATACGCAGTATTTT. Protein: CATSRGLAGHTDTQYF. J is TRBJ2-3 and V is TRBV15; 13 nucleotides match TRBD2. The length of the CDR3 is 16 residues. V gave up 3 bases and J gave up 2 bases; unmatched junction bases: 2. The germline gives CDR1 LNHNV, CDR2 YYDKDF (reference sequence). The full variable domain, completed using reference TRBV15 and TRBJ2-3, is DAMVIQNPRYQVTQFGKPVTLSCSQTLNHNVMYWYQQKSSQAPKLLFHYYDKDFNNEADTPDNFQSRRPNTSFCFLDIRSPGLGDTAMYLCATSRGLAGHTDTQYFGPGTRLTVL.

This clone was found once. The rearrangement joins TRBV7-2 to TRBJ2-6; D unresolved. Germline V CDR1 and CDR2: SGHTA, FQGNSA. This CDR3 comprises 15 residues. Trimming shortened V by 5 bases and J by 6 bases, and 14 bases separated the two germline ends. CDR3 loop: CASSGQVVAANVLTF. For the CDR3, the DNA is TGTGCCAGCAGCGGGCAAGTGGTCGCGGCCAACGTCCTGACTTTC. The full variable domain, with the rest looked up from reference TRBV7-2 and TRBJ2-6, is GAGVSQSPSNKVTEKGKDVELRCDPISGHTALYWYRQSLGQGLEFLIYFQGNSAPDKSGLPSDRFSAERTGGSVSTLTIQRTQQEDSAVYLCASSGQVVAANVLTFGAGSRLTVL.

CDR3 loop: CASSVPDGQGAQETQYF. The CDR3 coding sequence is TGCGCCAGCAGCGTTCCCGACGGACAGGGGGCGCAGGAGACCCAGTACTTC. The chain has TRBV5-1 and TRBJ2-5, with 11 bases lining up with TRBD1. Germline V gene data show CDR1 as SGHRS and CDR2 as YFSETQ. This CDR3 contains 17 residues. The J segment lost 5 bases and the V segment lost 4 bases, leaving 13 bases of the junction unmatched.

CDR3 loop: CASRSYFTDTQYF. CDR3 bases: TGTGCCAGCAGATCATACTTCACAGATACGCAGTATTTT. The chain joins TRBV12-3 or TRBV12-4 to TRBJ2-3, with D unresolved. V shed 6 bases and J shed 2 bases, with 9 bases lying between them. The CDR3 has 13 amino acids.

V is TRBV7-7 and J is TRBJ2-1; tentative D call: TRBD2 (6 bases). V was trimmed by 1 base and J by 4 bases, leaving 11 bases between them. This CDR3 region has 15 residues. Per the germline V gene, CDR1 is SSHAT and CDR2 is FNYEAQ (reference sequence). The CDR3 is CASSLGTSSYNEQFF. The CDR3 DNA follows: TGTGCCAGCAGCTTAGGAACTAGCAGTTACAATGAGCAGTTCTTC. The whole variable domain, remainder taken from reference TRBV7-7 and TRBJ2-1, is GAGVSQSPRYKVTKRGQDVTLRCDPISSHATLYWYQQALGQGPEFLTYFNYEAQPDKSGLPSDRFSAERPEGSISTLTIQRTEQRDSAMYRCASSLGTSSYNEQFFGPGTRLTVL.

The CDR3, as DNA: TGTGCCAGCACCCCAGGCGCAGGCGCCTACGAGCAGTACTTC. It specifies CASTPGAGAYEQYF. The rearrangement joins TRBV6-5 to TRBJ2-7; D unresolved. With 7 bases removed from V and 2 bases from J, the gap between germline ends came to 15 bases. CDR3 length equals 14 residues. Germline-derived CDR1 and CDR2 are MNHEY and SVGAGI.